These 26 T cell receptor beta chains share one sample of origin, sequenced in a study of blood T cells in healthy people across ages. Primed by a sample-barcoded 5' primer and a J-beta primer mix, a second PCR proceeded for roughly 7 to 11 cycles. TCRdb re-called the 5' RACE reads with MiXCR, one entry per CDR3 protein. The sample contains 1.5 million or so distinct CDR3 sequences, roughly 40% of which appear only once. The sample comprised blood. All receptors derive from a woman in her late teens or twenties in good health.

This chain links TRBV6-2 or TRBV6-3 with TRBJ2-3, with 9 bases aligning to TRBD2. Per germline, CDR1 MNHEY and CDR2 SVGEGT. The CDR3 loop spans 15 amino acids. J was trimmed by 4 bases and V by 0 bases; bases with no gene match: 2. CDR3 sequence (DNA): TGTGCCAGCAGTTACTCGGGCGGGAGGGCAGATACGCAGTATTTT. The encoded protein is CASSYSGGRADTQYF.

CDR3 coding DNA: TGTGCCAGCAGCTTAGCGGTTAATAAGGGCACCGGGGAGCTGTTTTTT. As protein: CASSLAVNKGTGELFF. The chain couples TRBV7-6 to TRBJ2-2; D call uncertain. In germline, CDR1 is SGHVS, CDR2 FNYEAQ. Trimming shortened V by 0 bases and J by 4 bases, and 12 bases separated the two germline ends. This CDR3 has 16 amino acids.

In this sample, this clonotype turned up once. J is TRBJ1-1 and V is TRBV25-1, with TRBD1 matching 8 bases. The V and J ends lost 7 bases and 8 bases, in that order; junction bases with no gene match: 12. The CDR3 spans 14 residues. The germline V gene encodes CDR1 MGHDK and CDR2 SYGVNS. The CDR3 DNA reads TGTGCCAGCATAGGACAGGGTGAAGTTTCCGAAGCTTTCTTT. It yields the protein CASIGQGEVSEAFF.

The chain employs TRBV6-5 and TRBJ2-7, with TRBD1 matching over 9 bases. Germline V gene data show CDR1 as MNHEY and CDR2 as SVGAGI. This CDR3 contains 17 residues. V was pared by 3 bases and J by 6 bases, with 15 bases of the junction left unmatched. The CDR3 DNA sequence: TGTGCCAGCAGTTATTCCCTACAGGGGGCACTTGTCGGCGAGCAGTACTTC. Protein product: CASSYSLQGALVGEQYF.

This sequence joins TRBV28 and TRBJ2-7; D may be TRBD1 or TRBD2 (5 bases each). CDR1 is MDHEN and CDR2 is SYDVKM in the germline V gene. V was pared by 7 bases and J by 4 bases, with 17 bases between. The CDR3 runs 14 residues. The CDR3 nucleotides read TGTGCCAGCACGGACCGGGACCCATCATACGAGCAGTACTTC. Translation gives CASTDRDPSYEQYF.

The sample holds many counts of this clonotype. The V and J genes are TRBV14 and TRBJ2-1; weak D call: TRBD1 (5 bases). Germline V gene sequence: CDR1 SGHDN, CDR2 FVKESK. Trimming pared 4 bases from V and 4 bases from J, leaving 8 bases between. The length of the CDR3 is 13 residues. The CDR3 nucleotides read TGTGCCAGCAGCCCGACAGCATACAATGAGCAGTTCTTC. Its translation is CASSPTAYNEQFF.

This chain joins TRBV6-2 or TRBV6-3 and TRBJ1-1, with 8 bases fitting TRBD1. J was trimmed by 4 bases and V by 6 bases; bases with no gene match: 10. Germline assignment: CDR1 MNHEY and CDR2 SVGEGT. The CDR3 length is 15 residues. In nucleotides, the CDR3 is TGTGCCAGCAGCGAAATCAGGGGGCTAGTCACTGAAGCTTTCTTT. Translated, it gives CASSEIRGLVTEAFF.

For the CDR3, the DNA is TGTGCCACCTCCGGGACGCCCAGCTCCTACAATGAGCAGTACTTC. Amino acid sequence: CATSGTPSSYNEQYF. The V and J genes are TRBV15 and TRBJ2-1; possibly TRBD1 or TRBD2 for D (5 bases each). With the DNA end fitting TRBJ2-7 better, the J assignment may be wrong. Per germline, CDR1 LNHNV and CDR2 YYDKDF (reference sequence). CDR3 length: 15 amino acids.

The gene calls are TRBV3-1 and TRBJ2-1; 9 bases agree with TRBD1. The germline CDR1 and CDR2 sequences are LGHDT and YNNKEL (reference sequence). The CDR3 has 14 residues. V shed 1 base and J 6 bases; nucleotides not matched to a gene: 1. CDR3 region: CASSQADRGNEQFF. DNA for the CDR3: TGTGCCAGCAGCCAAGCGGACAGGGGCAATGAGCAGTTCTTC.

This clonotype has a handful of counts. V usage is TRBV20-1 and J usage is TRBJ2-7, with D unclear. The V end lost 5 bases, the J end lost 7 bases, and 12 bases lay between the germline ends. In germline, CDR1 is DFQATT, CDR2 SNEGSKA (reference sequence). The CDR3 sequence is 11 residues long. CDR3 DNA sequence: TGCAGTGCTTCCCGACTGGAAGAGCAGTACTTC. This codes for CSASRLEEQYF.

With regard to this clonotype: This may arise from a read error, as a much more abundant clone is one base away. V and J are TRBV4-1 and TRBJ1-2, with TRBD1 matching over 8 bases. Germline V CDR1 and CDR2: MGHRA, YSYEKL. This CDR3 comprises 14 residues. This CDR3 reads CAGSQRTGNYGYTF. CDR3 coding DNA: TGCGCCGGCAGCCAGAGGACAGGGAACTATGGCTACACCTTC.

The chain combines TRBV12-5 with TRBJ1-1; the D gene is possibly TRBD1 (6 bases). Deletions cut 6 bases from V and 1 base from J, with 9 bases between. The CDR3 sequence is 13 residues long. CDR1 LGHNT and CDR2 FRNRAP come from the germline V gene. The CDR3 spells CASGIQGNTEAFF. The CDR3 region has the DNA TGTGCTAGTGGGATACAGGGGAACACTGAAGCTTTCTTT.

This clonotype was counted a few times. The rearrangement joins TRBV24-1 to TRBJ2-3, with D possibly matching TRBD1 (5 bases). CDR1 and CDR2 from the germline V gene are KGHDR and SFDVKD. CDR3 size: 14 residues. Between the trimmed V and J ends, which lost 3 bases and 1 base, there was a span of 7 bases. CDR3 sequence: CATSDTRGTDTQYF. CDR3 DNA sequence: TGTGCCACCAGTGATACCAGGGGCACAGATACGCAGTATTTT.

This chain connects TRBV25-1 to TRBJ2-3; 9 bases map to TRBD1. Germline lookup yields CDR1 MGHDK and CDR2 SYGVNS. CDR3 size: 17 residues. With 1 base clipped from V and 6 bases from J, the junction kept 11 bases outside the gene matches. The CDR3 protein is CASSEWGQGTGFDTQYF. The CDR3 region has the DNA TGTGCCAGCAGTGAATGGGGACAGGGCACTGGGTTCGATACGCAGTATTTT.

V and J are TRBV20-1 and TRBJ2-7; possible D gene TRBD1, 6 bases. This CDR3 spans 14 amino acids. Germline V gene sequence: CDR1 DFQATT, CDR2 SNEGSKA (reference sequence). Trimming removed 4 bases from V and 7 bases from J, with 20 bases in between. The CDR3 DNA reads TGCAGTGCTACCGTCGCAGGGGAGTCGGTTGAGCAGTACTTC. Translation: CSATVAGESVEQYF.

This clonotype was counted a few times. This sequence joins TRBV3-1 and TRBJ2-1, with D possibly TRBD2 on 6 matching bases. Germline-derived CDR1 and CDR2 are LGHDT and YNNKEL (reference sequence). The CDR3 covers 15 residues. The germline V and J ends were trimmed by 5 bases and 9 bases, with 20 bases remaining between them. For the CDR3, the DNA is TGTGCCAGCAGCAAACCCCAGGACGGGGGAAGTGAGCAGTTCTTC. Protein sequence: CASSKPQDGGSEQFF.

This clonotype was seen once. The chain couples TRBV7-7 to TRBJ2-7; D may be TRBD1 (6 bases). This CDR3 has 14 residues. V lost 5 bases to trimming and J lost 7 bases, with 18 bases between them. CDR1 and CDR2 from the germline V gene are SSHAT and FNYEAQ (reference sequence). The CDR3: CASSPDSSRNEQYF. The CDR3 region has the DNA TGTGCCAGCAGCCCGGACAGCAGCCGCAATGAGCAGTACTTC. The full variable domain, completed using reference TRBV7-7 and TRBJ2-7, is GAGVSQSPRYKVTKRGQDVTLRCDPISSHATLYWYQQALGQGPEFLTYFNYEAQPDKSGLPSDRFSAERPEGSISTLTIQRTEQRDSAMYRCASSPDSSRNEQYFGPGTRLTVT.

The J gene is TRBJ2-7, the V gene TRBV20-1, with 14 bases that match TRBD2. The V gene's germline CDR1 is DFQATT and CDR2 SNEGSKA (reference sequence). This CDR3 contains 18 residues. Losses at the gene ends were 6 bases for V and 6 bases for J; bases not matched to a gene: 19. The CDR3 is CSARLNPGLAGGIAEQYF. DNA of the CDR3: TGCAGTGCCAGGTTGAATCCAGGACTAGCGGGAGGTATAGCCGAGCAGTACTTC.

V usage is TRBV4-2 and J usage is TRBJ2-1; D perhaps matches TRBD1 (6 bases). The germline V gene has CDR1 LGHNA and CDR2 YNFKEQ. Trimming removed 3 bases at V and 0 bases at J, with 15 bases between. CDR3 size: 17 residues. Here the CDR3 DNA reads TGTGCCAGCAGCCAGGCGGACAGATATAGCTCCTACAATGAGCAGTTCTTC. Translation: CASSQADRYSSYNEQFF.

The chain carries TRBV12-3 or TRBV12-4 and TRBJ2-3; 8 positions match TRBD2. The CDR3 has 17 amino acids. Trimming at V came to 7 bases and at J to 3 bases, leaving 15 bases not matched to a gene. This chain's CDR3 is CASISITGAGVTDTQYF. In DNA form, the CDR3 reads TGTGCCAGCATTTCCATAACGGGAGCGGGAGTAACAGATACGCAGTATTTT.

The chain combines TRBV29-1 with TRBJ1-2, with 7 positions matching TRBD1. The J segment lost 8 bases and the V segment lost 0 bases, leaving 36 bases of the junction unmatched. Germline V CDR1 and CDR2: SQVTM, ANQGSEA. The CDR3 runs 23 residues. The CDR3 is CSVEEGSAGQNYFRPDNPWGYTF. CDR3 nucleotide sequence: TGCAGCGTTGAAGAGGGATCTGCGGGACAGAACTATTTTCGCCCAGATAACCCCTGGGGCTACACCTTC.

The CDR3 here is CASSMKGSTGELFF. CDR3 nucleotides: TGTGCCAGCAGTATGAAGGGAAGCACCGGGGAGCTGTTTTTT. The genes are TRBV27 and TRBJ2-2, with D unresolved. With 5 bases removed from V and 4 bases from J, the gap between germline ends came to 11 bases. Germline CDR1 reads MNHEY; CDR2 reads SMNVEV (reference sequence). This CDR3 comprises 14 residues.

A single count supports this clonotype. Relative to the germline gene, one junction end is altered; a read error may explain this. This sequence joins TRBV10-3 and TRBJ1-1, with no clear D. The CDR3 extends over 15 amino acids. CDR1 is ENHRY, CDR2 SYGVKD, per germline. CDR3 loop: CVISDSPGSGTEAFF. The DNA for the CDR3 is TGTGTCATCAGTGATTCCCCGGGGAGTGGCACTGAAGCTTTCTTT.

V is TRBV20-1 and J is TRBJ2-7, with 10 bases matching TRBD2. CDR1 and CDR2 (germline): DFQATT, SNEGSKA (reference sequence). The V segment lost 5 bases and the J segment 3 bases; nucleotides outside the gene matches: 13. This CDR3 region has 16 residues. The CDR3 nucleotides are TGCAGTGCTGGAAGACTCTATAGCGGGAGGAACTACGAGCAGTACTTC. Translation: CSAGRLYSGRNYEQYF.

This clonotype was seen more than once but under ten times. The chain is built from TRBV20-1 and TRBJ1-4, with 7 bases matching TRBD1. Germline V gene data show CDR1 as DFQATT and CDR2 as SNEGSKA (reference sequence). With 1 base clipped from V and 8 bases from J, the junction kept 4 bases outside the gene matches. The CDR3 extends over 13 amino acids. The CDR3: CSARGSGGEKLFF. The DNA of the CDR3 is TGCAGTGCTAGAGGGTCAGGGGGGGAAAAACTGTTTTTT.

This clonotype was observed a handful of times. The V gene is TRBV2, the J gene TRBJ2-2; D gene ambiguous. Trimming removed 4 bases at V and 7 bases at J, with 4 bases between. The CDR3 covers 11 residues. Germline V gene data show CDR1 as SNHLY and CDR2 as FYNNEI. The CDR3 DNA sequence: TGTGCCAGCAGTGGGGACGGGGAGCTGTTTTTT. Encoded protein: CASSGDGELFF.